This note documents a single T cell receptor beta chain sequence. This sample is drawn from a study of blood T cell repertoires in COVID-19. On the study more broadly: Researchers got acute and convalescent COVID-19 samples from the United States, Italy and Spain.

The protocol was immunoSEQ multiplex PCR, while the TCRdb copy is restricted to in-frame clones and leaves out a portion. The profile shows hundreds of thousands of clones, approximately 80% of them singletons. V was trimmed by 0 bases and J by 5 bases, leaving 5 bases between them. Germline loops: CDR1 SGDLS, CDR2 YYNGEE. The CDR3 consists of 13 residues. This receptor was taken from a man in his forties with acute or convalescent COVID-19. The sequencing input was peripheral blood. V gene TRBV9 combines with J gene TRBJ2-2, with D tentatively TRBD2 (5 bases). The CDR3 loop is CASSVGGTGELFF. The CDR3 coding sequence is TGTGCCAGCAGCGTAGGAGGGACCGGGGAGCTGTTTTTT.